This TCR beta chain was sequenced in a study of OX40 agonist ivuxolimab in advanced cancers. Study-level information: Earlier treatment with anti-PD-1, anti-PD-L1 or anti-CTLA-4 was permitted, and roughly 40% had received some.

Study-wide results and caveats: No antigen was identified for the clonally expanded peripheral T cells.

Clones were read by immunoSEQ multiplex PCR, and TCRdb kept only the in-frame ones, dropping some. This table holds approximately 28,000 clones, 70% to 90% found once. Concerning this clone: What it recognizes is unknown.

Trimming pared 6 bases from V and 6 bases from J, leaving 11 bases between. The germline gives CDR1 LNHDA, CDR2 SQIVND (reference sequence). The CDR3 contains 12 residues. The J gene is TRBJ1-2, the V gene TRBV19; D is possibly TRBD1 (5 bases). This specimen was CD4+ or CD8+ T cells sorted from blood, taken in a trial of the OX40 agonist ivuxolimab. The sequence was obtained from an adult with an advanced solid tumor such as melanoma, head and neck, liver or kidney cancer. CDR3 in DNA: TGTGCCAGTAGGACGGGGGTGAATGGCTACACCTTC. Its translation: CASRTGVNGYTF.